The 24 T cell receptor beta chains below come from one sample, sequenced in a study of cytomegalovirus exposure and HLA in healthy donors. Measured with immunoSEQ multiplex PCR; TCRdb has only the in-frame clones, and not every one. Of around 60,000 clones listed, around 90% were seen once; the top ten hold roughly 1.3%. The sequencing input was PBMCs. These receptors were collected from a woman aged 18-29 years in good health and CMV-seronegative.

The J gene is TRBJ1-2, the V gene TRBV5-5; possible D gene TRBD1, 5 bases. Trimming took off 6 bases at V and 4 bases at J, with 19 bases between the two ends. The germline CDR1 and CDR2 sequences are SGHKS and YYEKEE (reference sequence). The CDR3 is 15 amino acids. The CDR3 DNA reads TGTGCCAGCACCAAGTGGGAGGTTGGGACCTATGGCTACACCTTC. This encodes CASTKWEVGTYGYTF.

This clone was seen more than once but under ten times. The CDR3 here is CASTGQLREGYTF. In DNA, the CDR3 is TGTGCCAGTACAGGACAGTTAAGAGAGGGCTACACCTTC. The chain carries TRBV19 and TRBJ1-2, with D maybe TRBD1 (6 bases). The CDR3 has 13 amino acids. The germline V and J ends were trimmed by 7 bases and 8 bases, with 17 bases remaining between them. Germline lookup yields CDR1 LNHDA and CDR2 SQIVND (reference sequence).

The chain employs TRBV4-2 and TRBJ1-5; D gene uncertain. The germline V gene encodes CDR1 LGHNA and CDR2 YNFKEQ. The V gene lost 4 bases and the J gene lost 5 bases, with 15 bases spanning the gap. This CDR3 has 15 residues. The CDR3: CASSPRGGGDQPQHF. CDR3 in DNA: TGTGCCAGCAGCCCTCGTGGCGGAGGTGATCAGCCCCAGCATTTT.

This chain joins TRBV28 and TRBJ1-2, with TRBD1 matching 8 bases. The V gene end was trimmed by 3 bases and the J gene end by 2 bases; junction bases not matched to a gene: 5. Germline-derived CDR1 and CDR2 are MDHEN and SYDVKM. This CDR3 is 15 amino acids long. CDR3 loop: CASSLRGQGNYGYTF. CDR3 in DNA: TGTGCCAGCAGTTTGCGAGGACAGGGAAACTATGGCTACACCTTC.

The rearrangement links TRBV5-6 to TRBJ1-1; D ambiguous. Trimming took 1 base from V and 3 from J, leaving 13 bases between them. The CDR3 runs 15 residues. Looked up from germline, CDR1 is SGHDT and CDR2 is YYEEEE. The CDR3 loop reads CASSLLPRSDTEAFF. CDR3 sequence (DNA): TGTGCCAGCAGCTTGTTACCCAGGTCGGACACTGAAGCTTTCTTT.

The gene calls are TRBV11-2 and TRBJ2-5; D unclear. Germline V gene lookup returns CDR1 SGHAT and CDR2 FQNNGV. This CDR3 contains 15 residues. V was shortened by 5 bases and J by 2 bases, with 15 bases between the two germline ends. The CDR3 loop is CASSTSWASQETQYF. The CDR3 DNA is TGTGCCAGCAGCACAAGTTGGGCCAGTCAAGAGACCCAGTACTTC.

The chain carries TRBV18 and TRBJ1-1; TRBD1 aligns across 7 bases. This CDR3 is 15 amino acids long. V was clipped by 5 bases and J by 0 bases; unmatched bases: 6. The V gene's germline CDR1 is KGHSH and CDR2 LQKENI. The DNA for the CDR3 is TGTGCCAGCTCAGGTCTACAGGGGATGAACACTGAAGCTTTCTTT. This sequence encodes CASSGLQGMNTEAFF.

This chain links TRBV28 with TRBJ2-3, with 10 positions matching TRBD2. The germline V gene encodes CDR1 MDHEN and CDR2 SYDVKM. The V gene end was trimmed by 4 bases and the J gene end by 1 base; junction bases not matched to a gene: 8. The CDR3 contains 17 residues. This chain's CDR3 is CASSSPSSGGGTDTQYF. CDR3 DNA sequence: TGTGCCAGCAGTTCCCCATCGAGCGGGGGGGGCACAGATACGCAGTATTTT.

The chain recombines TRBV5-1 with TRBJ2-1; the match to TRBD2 covers 12 bases. J lost 5 bases, V lost 3 bases, and 3 bases had no gene match. The CDR3 loop spans 15 amino acids. Per the germline V gene, CDR1 is SGHRS and CDR2 is YFSETQ. The CDR3 DNA is TGCGCCAGCAGCTGGACTAGCGGGGTAAACAATGAGCAGTTCTTC. This codes for CASSWTSGVNNEQFF.

In this sample, this clone turned up a few times. This chain uses TRBV23-1 with TRBJ1-6; maybe TRBD1 (6 bases). TRBV23-1 is an open reading frame whose function is uncertain. V was pared by 0 bases and J by 10 bases, with 13 bases between. This CDR3 is built from 15 residues. The DNA of the CDR3 is TGCGCCAGCAGTCAATCTAACAGGGCGGACTCACCCCTCCACTTT. Its protein is CASSQSNRADSPLHF.

This clone was observed once. The chain combines TRBV30 with TRBJ2-3; perhaps TRBD2 as D (5 bases). This CDR3 has 15 amino acids. Germline CDR1 GTSNPN, CDR2 SVGIG (reference sequence). Trimming removed 7 bases at V and 2 bases at J, with 19 bases between. The CDR3 reads CASGWLYKDTDTQYF. The CDR3 nucleotides read TGTGCCTCGGGATGGCTATACAAAGACACAGATACGCAGTATTTT. Full variable domain (rest looked up from reference TRBV30 and TRBJ2-3): SQTIHQWPATLVQPVGSPLSLECTVEGTSNPNLYWYRQAAGRGLQLLFYSVGIGQISSEVPQNLSASRPQDRQFILSSKKLLLSDSGFYLCASGWLYKDTDTQYFGPGTRLTVL.

This chain uses TRBV7-9 with TRBJ1-2; the D is unclear. The CDR3 is 13 amino acids. The V end was cut by 6 bases, the J end by 9 bases, with 17 bases between. Per germline, CDR1 SEHNR and CDR2 FQNEAQ (reference sequence). CDR3 sequence (DNA): TGTGCCAGCAGGACTGACGGGATTAATAGCTACACCTTC. This encodes CASRTDGINSYTF.

The chain is built from TRBV10-1 and TRBJ1-3; D ambiguous. Trimming shortened V by 6 bases and J by 0 bases, and 6 bases separated the two germline ends. The CDR3 is made up of 13 amino acids. From germline, CDR1 is WNHNN and CDR2 SYGVQD (reference sequence). The CDR3 bases are TGCGCCAGCAGAACAAGCTCTGGAAACACCATATATTTT. Its translation is CASRTSSGNTIYF.

The CDR3 nucleotides are TGCGCCAGCAGCTTGACGTCGGGAAGCTCCTACGAGCAGTACTTC. As protein: CASSLTSGSSYEQYF. This chain links TRBV5-1 with TRBJ2-7, with D possibly matching TRBD2 (5 bases). Germline assignment: CDR1 SGHRS and CDR2 YFSETQ. Between the trimmed V and J ends, which lost 1 base and 0 bases, there was a span of 11 bases. This CDR3 spans 15 amino acids.

The chain has TRBV11-1 and TRBJ2-2, with a possible D match to TRBD2 (5 bases). Germline CDR1 and CDR2: SGHAT and FQDESV (reference sequence). The CDR3 length is 15 residues. Trimming removed 3 bases at V and 3 bases at J, with 11 bases between. CDR3 nucleotides: TGTGCCAGCAGCTTTCGGGGTAGGGACACCGGGGAGCTGTTTTTT. Translating it yields CASSFRGRDTGELFF. The full variable domain, completed using reference TRBV11-1 and TRBJ2-2, is EAEVAQSPRYKITEKSQAVAFWCDPISGHATLYWYRQILGQGPELLVQFQDESVVDDSQLPKDRFSAERLKGVDSTLKIQPAELGDSAMYLCASSFRGRDTGELFFGEGSRLTVL.

This sequence joins TRBV5-1 and TRBJ2-5; TRBD2 might be the D (6 bases). V shed 1 base and J shed 2 bases, with 12 bases lying between them. Germline V gives CDR1 SGHRS, CDR2 YFSETQ. The CDR3 loop spans 15 amino acids. The DNA for the CDR3 is TGCGCCAGCAGCTTGAACAGGCGGGGACAAGAGACCCAGTACTTC. It is translated as CASSLNRRGQETQYF.

The rearrangement links TRBV7-2 to TRBJ1-5, with D unclear. Trimming took 5 bases from V and 5 from J, leaving 10 bases between them. The CDR3 spans 13 residues. Germline CDR1 is SGHTA and CDR2 is FQGNSA. CDR3 nucleotides: TGTGCCAGCAGCCGACATTGGGATCAGCCCCAGCATTTT. This translates into CASSRHWDQPQHF.

The chain carries TRBV28 and TRBJ2-3; 9 nucleotides align to TRBD1. Looked up from germline, CDR1 is MDHEN and CDR2 is SYDVKM. The CDR3 runs 17 residues. V trimming: 2 bases; J trimming: 11 bases; junction bases outside the gene matches: 17. The CDR3 region is CASSLTVGTGSSLGQYF. CDR3 coding DNA: TGTGCCAGCAGTTTAACTGTCGGGACAGGGTCTTCTCTCGGGCAGTATTTT.

The CDR3 spells CSVVLYPPGGAFF. CDR3 DNA sequence: TGCAGCGTTGTGCTGTACCCACCCGGCGGAGCTTTCTTT. The chain employs TRBV29-1 and TRBJ1-1; D gene unclear. CDR1 and CDR2 from the germline V gene are SQVTM and ANQGSEA. Deletions cut 4 bases from V and 10 bases from J, with 19 bases between. The CDR3 runs to 13 residues.

This clone appeared a single time. The chain uses TRBV5-1 and TRBJ1-1, with 10 bases fitting TRBD1. From germline, CDR1 is SGHRS and CDR2 YFSETQ. This CDR3 has 17 amino acids. After removal of 0 bases from V and 0 bases from J, the junction contained 5 bases not matched to a gene. CDR3 DNA sequence: TGCGCCAGCAGCTTGGTGGGACAGGGGCCTATGAACACTGAAGCTTTCTTT. It encodes CASSLVGQGPMNTEAFF.

The rearrangement links TRBV5-1 to TRBJ2-1, with 7 positions matching TRBD1. The junction had 15 bases not matched to a gene; V was cut back by 6 bases and J by 6 bases. The CDR3 has 16 residues. In germline, CDR1 is SGHRS, CDR2 YFSETQ. This chain's CDR3 is CASNLLPDPGGNEQFF. The DNA for the CDR3 is TGCGCCAGCAACCTCCTCCCGGACCCAGGGGGCAATGAGCAGTTCTTC.

This chain uses TRBV5-1 with TRBJ1-1; D gene ambiguous. CDR1 SGHRS and CDR2 YFSETQ come from the germline V gene. Trimming removed 7 bases from V and 4 bases from J, with 20 bases in between. The CDR3 runs to 15 residues. CDR3: CASRSAAGFGTEAFF. The DNA of the CDR3 is TGCGCCAGCCGTTCAGCTGCGGGGTTCGGCACTGAAGCTTTCTTT.

This chain uses TRBV7-8 with TRBJ1-5, with no clear D. This CDR3 spans 14 amino acids. Trimming pared 5 bases from V and 7 bases from J, leaving 15 bases between. CDR1 and CDR2 from the germline V gene are SGHVS and FQNEAQ. The CDR3 here is CASSPEARSQPQHF. Here the CDR3 DNA reads TGTGCCAGCAGCCCCGAGGCCAGATCGCAGCCCCAGCATTTT. Full variable domain (remainder filled in from reference TRBV7-8 and TRBJ1-5): GAGVSQSPRYKVAKRGQDVALRCDPISGHVSLFWYQQALGQGPEFLTYFQNEAQLDKSGLPSDRFFAERPEGSVSTLKIQRTQQEDSAVYLCASSPEARSQPQHFGDGTRLSIL.

This clone was recorded once. The J gene is TRBJ1-3, the V gene TRBV28; a possible D gene is TRBD1 (6 bases). V was shortened by 2 bases and J by 3 bases, with 8 bases between the two germline ends. CDR3 length: 14 residues. Per the germline V gene, CDR1 is MDHEN and CDR2 is SYDVKM. CDR3 sequence: CASSLTGIGNTIYF. For the CDR3, the DNA is TGTGCCAGCAGTTTAACAGGGATTGGAAACACCATATATTTT. The complete variable domain, with remaining parts taken from reference TRBV28 and TRBJ1-3, reads DVKVTQSSRYLVKRTGEKVFLECVQDMDHENMFWYRQDPGLGLRLIYFSYDVKMKEKGDIPEGYSVSREKKERFSLILESASTNQTSMYLCASSLTGIGNTIYFGEGSWLTVV.